This TCR beta chain comes out of a study of cytomegalovirus exposure and HLA in healthy donors. Overall study findings and caveats: Researchers reported from a later analysis that most CMV-associated TCR beta chains appeared HLA-restricted.

This CDR3 is 15 amino acids long. V shed 2 bases and J 3 bases; nucleotides not matched to a gene: 4. Germline-derived CDR1 and CDR2 are MRHNA and SNTAGT. A remark on this clone: Its antigen is currently unknown.

The PCR made use of 60 Vbeta and 13 Jbeta primers. TCRdb's table, derived via immunoSEQ multiplex PCR, lists solely in-frame clones and lacks some. The sample gives 110,000 to 150,000 clones, roughly 10% of which show up once; under 2% is in the top ten. Sequencing was carried out using PBMCs. This TCR was sampled from a man aged 45-65 years in good health and CMV-seronegative. V usage is TRBV6-4 and J usage is TRBJ2-3; 8 bases agree with TRBD2. CDR3 coding DNA: TGTGCCAGCAGTGACGGGAGCGGGGGAACAGATACGCAGTATTTT. Its protein product is CASSDGSGGTDTQYF.